This TCR beta chain was sequenced for a study of T cells in narcolepsy. Data came from immunoSEQ multiplex PCR; TCRdb stores just in-frame clones and leaves some out. The table lists 20,000 to 25,000 clones, approximately 85% of them singletons. Germline lookup yields CDR1 ENHRY and CDR2 SYGVKD. V lost 3 bases and J lost 5, with 16 bases in between. The CDR3 extends over 16 amino acids. The chain recombines TRBV10-3 with TRBJ2-2; a weak D match, TRBD1 (5 bases). This sequence was found in a human donor with narcolepsy. Sequencing input: CD45RA- memory CD4+ T cells from PBMCs. CDR3 residues: CAISEPGLRDTGELFF. The CDR3 bases are TGTGCCATCAGTGAACCCGGCCTCAGGGATACCGGGGAGCTGTTTTTT.